The 8 T cell receptor beta chains below were found in one sample sequenced in a study of blood T cell repertoires in COVID-19 (TCRdb year 2020). Library construction relied on the immunoSEQ multiplex PCR assay. Sourced from immuneACCESS, this table was stored by TCRdb with only in-frame sequences that have V and J called. A share of the clones is absent; for the studies checked, an unresolved V gene accounts for under half, and the remainder has no known explanation. Counted in this sample were roughly 260,000 clones; around four fifths of them appeared once. The ten largest clonotypes hold around 4.7% of the sample. Sequencing was carried out using peripheral blood. The source of these receptors is a woman in her seventies with acute or convalescent COVID-19.

This chain's CDR3 is CASSPLGGAGNTIYF. For the CDR3, the DNA is TGTGCCAGCAGCCCCCTGGGAGGGGCTGGAAACACCATATATTTT. The chain couples TRBV6-2 or TRBV6-3 to TRBJ1-3, with D possibly matching TRBD1 (5 bases). Trimming took 6 bases from V and 2 from J, leaving 14 bases between them. The CDR3 is 15 residues long. The germline gives CDR1 MNHEY, CDR2 SVGEGT.

This clone occurred once. The chain carries TRBV24-1 and TRBJ1-5, with TRBD1 as a possible D gene (6 bases). There are 15 residues in the CDR3. Trimming took off 4 bases at V and 4 bases at J, with 13 bases between the two ends. Germline V lookup: CDR1 KGHDR, CDR2 SFDVKD. DNA of the CDR3: TGTGCCACCAGTGACGGACGGGGGGCTAATCAGCCCCAGCATTTT. Its protein is CATSDGRGANQPQHF.

This clone was counted a few times. The chain uses TRBV5-6 and TRBJ1-2; D may be TRBD1 (6 bases). CDR3 length: 14 residues. V dropped 1 base and J dropped 3 bases, with 10 bases sitting between them. CDR1 SGHDT and CDR2 YYEEEE come from the germline V gene. CDR3 DNA: TGTGCCAGCAGCTTGCAGGGGAAGGACTATGGCTACACCTTC. Its protein product is CASSLQGKDYGYTF. Supplemented by reference TRBV5-6 and TRBJ1-2, the full variable domain reads DAGVTQSPTHLIKTRGQQVTLRCSPKSGHDTVSWYQQALGQGPQFIFQYYEEEERQRGNFPDRFSGHQFPNYSSELNVNALLLGDSALYLCASSLQGKDYGYTFGSGTRLTVV.

V usage is TRBV29-1 and J usage is TRBJ1-1; D ambiguous. Germline values: CDR1 SQVTM, CDR2 ANQGSEA. V was pared by 4 bases and J by 1 base, with 7 bases between. The CDR3 is 12 amino acids. The CDR3 bases are TGCAGCGTTGTGGGCAAGAACACTGAAGCTTTCTTT. Translating it yields CSVVGKNTEAFF. Combining the CDR3 with reference TRBV29-1 and TRBJ1-1 gives the whole variable domain SAVISQKPSRDICQRGTSLTIQCQVDSQVTMMFWYRQQPGQSLTLIATANQGSEATYESGFVIDKFPISRPNLTFSTLTVSNMSPEDSSIYLCSVVGKNTEAFFGQGTRLTVV.

The rearrangement links TRBV12-3 or TRBV12-4 to TRBJ2-7; 11 bases agree with TRBD1. V lost 6 bases to trimming and J lost 6 bases; unmatched junction nucleotides: 4. The CDR3 spans 13 residues. The CDR3 region is CASSGTGGLEQYF. The CDR3 region has the DNA TGTGCCAGCAGCGGGACAGGGGGACTCGAGCAGTACTTC.

The genes are TRBV9 and TRBJ1-4; TRBD1 aligns across 8 bases. From germline, CDR1 is SGDLS and CDR2 YYNGEE. Germline trimming cut 4 bases from V and 7 bases from J; bases unmatched to any gene: 9. The CDR3 extends over 15 amino acids. CDR3 sequence reads: CASSTATGESEKLFF. CDR3 bases: TGTGCCAGCAGCACAGCGACAGGGGAGAGTGAAAAACTGTTTTTT. Full variable domain (missing parts from reference TRBV9 and TRBJ1-4): DSGVTQTPKHLITATGQRVTLRCSPRSGDLSVYWYQQSLDQGLQFLIQYYNGEERAKGNILERFSAQQFPDLHSELNLSSLELGDSALYFCASSTATGESEKLFFGSGTQLSVL.

The chain combines TRBV7-9 with TRBJ2-1, with 7 bases that match TRBD2. This CDR3 has 17 residues. V trimming: 5 bases; J trimming: 0 bases; junction bases outside the gene matches: 10. Germline CDR1 is SEHNR and CDR2 is FQNEAQ (reference sequence). The CDR3 region is CASSPFHGTNSYNEQFF. The CDR3 DNA reads as TGTGCCAGCAGCCCATTTCACGGGACTAACTCCTACAATGAGCAGTTCTTC.

The J gene is TRBJ1-3, the V gene TRBV28, with unresolved D. Germline CDR1 reads MDHEN; CDR2 reads SYDVKM. The CDR3 runs to 12 residues. V lost 6 bases and J 6 bases, leaving 9 bases between the germline ends. CDR3 bases: TGTGCCAGCAGCCGAGTAGAAAACACCATATATTTT. As protein: CASSRVENTIYF.